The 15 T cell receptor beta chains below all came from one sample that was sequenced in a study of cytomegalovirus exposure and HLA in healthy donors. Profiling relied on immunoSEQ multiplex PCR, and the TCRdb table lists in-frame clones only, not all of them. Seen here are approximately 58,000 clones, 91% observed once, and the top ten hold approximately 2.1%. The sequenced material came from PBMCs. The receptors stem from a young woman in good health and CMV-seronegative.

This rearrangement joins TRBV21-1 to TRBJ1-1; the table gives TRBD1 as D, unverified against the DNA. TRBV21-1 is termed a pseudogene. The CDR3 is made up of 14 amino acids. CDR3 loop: CASSQDRENTEAFF. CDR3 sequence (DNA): TGTGCCAGCAGCCAAGACAGGGAGAACACTGAAGCTTTCTTT.

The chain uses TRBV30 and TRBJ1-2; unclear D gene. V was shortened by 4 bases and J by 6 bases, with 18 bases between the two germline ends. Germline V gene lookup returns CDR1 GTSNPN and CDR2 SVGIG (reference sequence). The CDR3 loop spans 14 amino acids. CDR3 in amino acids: CAWTALLPSHGYTF. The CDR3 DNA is TGTGCCTGGACCGCCCTATTACCCTCTCATGGCTACACCTTC.

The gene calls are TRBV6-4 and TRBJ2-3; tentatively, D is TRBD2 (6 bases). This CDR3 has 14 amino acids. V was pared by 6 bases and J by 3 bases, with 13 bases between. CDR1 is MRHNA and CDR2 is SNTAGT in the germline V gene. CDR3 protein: CASREVAGTDTQYF. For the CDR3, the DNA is TGTGCCAGCAGGGAGGTGGCGGGAACAGATACGCAGTATTTT.

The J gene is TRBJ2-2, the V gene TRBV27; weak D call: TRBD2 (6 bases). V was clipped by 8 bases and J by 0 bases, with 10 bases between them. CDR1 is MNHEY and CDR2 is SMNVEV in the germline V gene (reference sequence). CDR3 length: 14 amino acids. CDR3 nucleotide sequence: TGTGCCAGCCTGGGGGGAGCGAACACCGGGGAGCTGTTTTTT. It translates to CASLGGANTGELFF.

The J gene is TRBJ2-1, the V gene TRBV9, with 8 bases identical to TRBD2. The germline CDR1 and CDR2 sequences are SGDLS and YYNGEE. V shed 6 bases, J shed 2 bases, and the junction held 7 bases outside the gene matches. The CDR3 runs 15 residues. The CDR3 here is CASTREGVTYNEQFF. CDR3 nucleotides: TGTGCCAGCACACGGGAGGGGGTCACCTACAATGAGCAGTTCTTC.

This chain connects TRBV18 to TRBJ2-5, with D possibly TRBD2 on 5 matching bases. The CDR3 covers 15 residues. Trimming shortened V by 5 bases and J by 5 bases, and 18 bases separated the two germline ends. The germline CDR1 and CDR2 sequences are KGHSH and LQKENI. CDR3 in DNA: TGTGCCAGCTCATTCTCTCTGGGTAGCGAGGAGACCCAGTACTTC. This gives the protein CASSFSLGSEETQYF.

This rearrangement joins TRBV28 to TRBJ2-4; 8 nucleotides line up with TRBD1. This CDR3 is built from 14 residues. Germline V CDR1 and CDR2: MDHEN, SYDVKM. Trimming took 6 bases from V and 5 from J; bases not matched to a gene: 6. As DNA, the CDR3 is TGTGCCAGCAGACCCAGGACAGGGCAAAACATTCAGTACTTC. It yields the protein CASRPRTGQNIQYF.

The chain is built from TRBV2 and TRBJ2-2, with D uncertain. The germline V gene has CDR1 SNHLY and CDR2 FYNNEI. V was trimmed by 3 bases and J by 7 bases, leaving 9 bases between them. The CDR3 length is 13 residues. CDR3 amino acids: CASSDWANGELFF. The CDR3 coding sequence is TGTGCCAGCAGTGACTGGGCCAACGGGGAGCTGTTTTTT.

CDR3 loop: CASSLHRDSSGNTIYF. The CDR3 DNA reads TGCGCCAGCAGCTTACACCGGGACAGCTCTGGAAACACCATATATTTT. V gene TRBV5-1 combines with J gene TRBJ1-3; the match to TRBD1 covers 7 bases. The J segment lost 0 bases and the V segment lost 2 bases, leaving 5 bases of the junction unmatched. CDR3 length: 16 residues. CDR1 SGHRS and CDR2 YFSETQ come from the germline V gene.

CDR3 in DNA: TGTGCCAGCAGCACGACCGGGACAGGTCATCAGCCCCAGCATTTT. Translated: CASSTTGTGHQPQHF. The rearrangement joins TRBV7-8 to TRBJ1-5; 8 positions agree with TRBD1. The CDR3 loop spans 15 amino acids. The V segment lost 5 bases and the J segment 5 bases; nucleotides outside the gene matches: 8. Germline CDR1 reads SGHVS; CDR2 reads FQNEAQ.

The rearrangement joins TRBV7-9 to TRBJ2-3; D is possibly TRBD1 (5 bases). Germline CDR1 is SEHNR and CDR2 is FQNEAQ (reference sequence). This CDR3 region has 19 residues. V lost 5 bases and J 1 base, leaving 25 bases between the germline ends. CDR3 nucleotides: TGTGCCAGCAGCCCCCAGGTTAGGGGTCGTAGACGGGGCACAGATACGCAGTATTTT. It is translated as CASSPQVRGRRRGTDTQYF.

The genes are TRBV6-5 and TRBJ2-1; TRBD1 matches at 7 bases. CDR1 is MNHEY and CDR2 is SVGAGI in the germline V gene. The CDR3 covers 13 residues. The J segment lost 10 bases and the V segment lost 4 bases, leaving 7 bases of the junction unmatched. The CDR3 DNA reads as TGTGCCAGCAGTTTCGGACAGGTGCCCGAGCAGTTCTTC. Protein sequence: CASSFGQVPEQFF.

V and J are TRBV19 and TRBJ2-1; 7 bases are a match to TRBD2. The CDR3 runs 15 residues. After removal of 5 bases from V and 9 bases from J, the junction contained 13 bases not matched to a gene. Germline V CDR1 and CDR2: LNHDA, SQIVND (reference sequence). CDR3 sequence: CASSQHTGGGFEQFF. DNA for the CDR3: TGTGCCAGTAGTCAACATACTGGGGGAGGGTTTGAGCAGTTCTTC.

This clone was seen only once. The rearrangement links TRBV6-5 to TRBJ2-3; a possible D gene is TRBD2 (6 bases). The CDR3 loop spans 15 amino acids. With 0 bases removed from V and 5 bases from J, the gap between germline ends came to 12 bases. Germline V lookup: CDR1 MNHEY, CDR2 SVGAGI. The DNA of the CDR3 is TGTGCCAGCAGTTACTCGTGGGGGGTCGGAGATACGCAGTATTTT. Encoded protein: CASSYSWGVGDTQYF.

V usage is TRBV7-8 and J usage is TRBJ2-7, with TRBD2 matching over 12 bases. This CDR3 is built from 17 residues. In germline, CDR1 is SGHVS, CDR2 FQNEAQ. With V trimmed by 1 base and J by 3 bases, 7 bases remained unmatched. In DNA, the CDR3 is TGTGCCAGCAGCTTAGGGGCTAGCGGGAGGGCCGGCTACGAGCAGTACTTC. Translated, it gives CASSLGASGRAGYEQYF.